The 14 T cell receptor beta chains below were found in one sample sequenced in a study of glioma-infiltrating T cells. Using RNA template, CDR3s of TCR alpha and beta were amplified with iRepertoire arm-PCR. One entry per CDR3 protein, called by TCRdb with MiXCR from the multiplex PCR reads. The table has approximately 130,000 distinct CDR3 sequences, 24% seen once. Source material: glioma tissue, nonneoplastic brain tissue, or PBMCs (not recorded which). Source of these receptors: a human donor with low-grade glioma or glioblastoma, undergoing nonglioma brain surgery, or in good health (not recorded which).

On this clonotype itself: One junction end disagrees with the germline gene, perhaps due to a read error. The CDR3 coding sequence is TGTGCCATCAGTGCCGAGCCTAACTATGGCTACACCTTC. This codes for CAISAEPNYGYTF. The rearrangement links TRBV6-1 to TRBJ1-2; D is ambiguous. CDR3 length equals 13 residues. The germline gives CDR1 MNHNS, CDR2 SASEGT.

This chain links TRBV14 with TRBJ1-3; 8 nucleotides agree with TRBD1. J gave up 3 bases and V 2 bases, and 3 bases lay outside the gene matches. The CDR3 spans 15 residues. The germline V gene has CDR1 SGHDN and CDR2 FVKESK. The CDR3 spells CASSQQGAVGNTIYF. The CDR3 coding sequence is TGTGCCAGCAGCCAACAGGGGGCAGTTGGAAACACCATATATTTT.

In this sample, this clonotype turned up many times. This chain connects TRBV20-1 to TRBJ1-3; D unclear. V lost 6 bases to trimming and J lost 0 bases, with 12 bases between them. The germline CDR1 and CDR2 sequences are DFQATT and SNEGSKA (reference sequence). The CDR3 sequence is 14 residues long. CDR3 region: CSASRQNSGNTIYF. CDR3 sequence (DNA): TGCAGTGCGAGCAGGCAGAACTCTGGAAACACCATATATTTT.

Ten or more counts support this clonotype. The chain couples TRBV20-1 to TRBJ2-7, with D possibly TRBD2 on 5 matching bases. Germline-derived CDR1 and CDR2 are DFQATT and SNEGSKA (reference sequence). The CDR3 is 13 amino acids. Trimming left V 1 base short and J 2 bases short, with 9 bases between. The CDR3 protein is CSARGLATYEQYV. CDR3 in DNA: TGCAGTGCTAGAGGCCTAGCCACCTACGAGCAGTACGTC.

Only a few counts were recorded for this clonotype. The V gene is TRBV3-1, the J gene TRBJ1-2, with D tentatively TRBD1 (6 bases). CDR3 length: 16 residues. Per the germline V gene, CDR1 is LGHDT and CDR2 is YNNKEL (reference sequence). Trimming pared 1 base from V and 2 bases from J, leaving 14 bases between. DNA for the CDR3: TGTGCCAGCAGCCAAGGGGGGCAGGGAGTGAACTATGGCTACACCTTC. It yields the protein CASSQGGQGVNYGYTF.

The sample holds a few counts of this clonotype. The chain joins TRBV27 to TRBJ2-5; D may correspond to TRBD1 or TRBD2 (5 bases each). Germline assignment: CDR1 MNHEY and CDR2 SMNVEV (reference sequence). The CDR3 loop spans 14 amino acids. Trimming cost V 4 bases and J 5 bases, with 14 bases left between them. Written as DNA, the CDR3 is TGTGCCAGCAGTTCAACTGGGACGTTGGAGACCCAGTACTTC. It yields the protein CASSSTGTLETQYF.

The genes are TRBV12-3 or TRBV12-4 and TRBJ1-5; D may be TRBD1 (5 bases). V lost 5 bases and J 0 bases, leaving 14 bases between the germline ends. The CDR3 extends over 16 amino acids. The CDR3 DNA sequence: TGTGCCAGCAGTGGAACCTGGGACGTTAGCAATCAGCCCCAGCATTTT. Its translation is CASSGTWDVSNQPQHF.

Comment on this clonotype: The CDR3 carries no conserved terminal phenylalanine or tryptophan, so it likely arises from a read error. This chain connects TRBV7-9 to TRBJ2-1; possible D gene TRBD2, 5 bases. Trimming shortened V by 5 bases and J by 4 bases, and 15 bases separated the two germline ends. In germline, CDR1 is SEHNR, CDR2 FQNEAQ (reference sequence). The CDR3 is made up of 15 amino acids. The CDR3 region is CASSPRTGTYNEQFL. Written as DNA, the CDR3 is TGTGCCAGCAGCCCCCGGACGGGAACTTACAATGAGCAGTTCTTA.

In its sample, this clonotype was seen a few times. The V call is TRBV27, the J call TRBJ1-6, with 9 bases fitting TRBD1. The CDR3 runs to 15 residues. Germline assignment: CDR1 MNHEY and CDR2 SMNVEV (reference sequence). V lost 2 bases and J lost 9; bases outside the gene matches: 5. CDR3 nucleotide sequence: TGTGCCAGCAGTTTAGGGACAGGGTTAAGTTCACCCCTCCACTTT. This encodes CASSLGTGLSSPLHF.

On this clonotype: A much larger clonotype is one base distant, so this may be a read error. The chain combines TRBV20-1 with TRBJ2-5, with a possible D match to TRBD2 (7 bases). The end of the DNA aligns better with TRBJ2-1, so the J call may be wrong. Germline lookup yields CDR1 DFQATT and CDR2 SNEGSKA (reference sequence). This CDR3 spans 16 amino acids. The chain's CDR3 is CSARESRGDIWNEQFF. In DNA, the CDR3 is TGCAGTGCTAGAGAATCTCGGGGGGACATTTGGAATGAGCAGTTCTTC.

The V and J genes are TRBV5-4 and TRBJ2-3, with TRBD1 as a possible D gene (5 bases). The CDR3 has 16 residues. CDR1 is SGHNT, CDR2 YYREEE, per germline (reference sequence). V dropped 6 bases and J dropped 0 bases, with 17 bases sitting between them. CDR3 in DNA: TGTGCCAGCACCTTCAAGACAGTCTCCAGCACAGATACGCAGTATTTT. It encodes CASTFKTVSSTDTQYF.

On this clonotype itself: A read error may explain this, as a much larger clone is one base away. The chain joins TRBV20-1 to TRBJ2-1, with a possible D match to TRBD1 (6 bases). The CDR3 is 13 residues long. CDR1 DFQATT and CDR2 SNEGSKA come from the germline V gene (reference sequence). CDR3 in amino acids: CSAREDRHNGQFF. The DNA for the CDR3 is TGCAGTGCTAGAGAGGACAGACACAATGGGCAGTTCTTC.

This clonotype was recorded at least ten times. The V gene is TRBV7-2, the J gene TRBJ2-5; 7 bases line up with TRBD2. CDR1 and CDR2 (germline): SGHTA, FQGNSA. The CDR3 consists of 14 residues. Losses at the gene ends were 2 bases for V and 1 base for J; bases not matched to a gene: 1. CDR3 in DNA: TGTGCCAGCAGCTTATCGGGGGGCCAAGAGACCCAGTACTTC. Protein: CASSLSGGQETQYF.

V and J are TRBV7-2 and TRBJ2-5; 10 positions match TRBD2. CDR1 and CDR2 from the germline V gene are SGHTA and FQGNSA. With 0 bases clipped from V and 5 bases from J, the junction kept 15 bases outside the gene matches. The CDR3 loop spans 19 amino acids. The CDR3 region is CASSLAGGASGGQRETQYF. Here the CDR3 DNA reads TGTGCCAGCAGCTTAGCGGGGGGGGCTAGCGGGGGCCAGCGGGAGACCCAGTACTTC. The whole variable domain, filled in from reference TRBV7-2 and TRBJ2-5, reads GAGVSQSPSNKVTEKGKDVELRCDPISGHTALYWYRQSLGQGLEFLIYFQGNSAPDKSGLPSDRFSAERTGGSVSTLTIQRTQQEDSAVYLCASSLAGGASGGQRETQYFGPGTRLLVL.